Listed below are T cell receptor beta chains from one sample, sequenced in a study of T cells after yellow fever vaccination. TCRdb fed the 5' RACE reads into MiXCR, producing one record per CDR3 protein. The data hold 400,000 or so distinct CDR3 sequences, with approximately 10% observed a single time. This sample comprised PBMCs, obtained on the day of the first yellow fever vaccination. The origin of the receptors is a man between 18 and 29 years old who received the YFV17D yellow fever vaccine. Each CDR3 is given with its conserved first and last residue. D genes are given only for firm matches. Only some rows state a clone size, as once, few, many or a class for expanded clones.

v_call,j_call,d_call,clone_size,cdr3_length,cdr3_aa,cdr3_nt
TRBV20-1,TRBJ2-2,TRBD2,NA,13,CSALAGRAGELFF,TGCAGTGCCCTAGCGGGGCGGGCCGGGGAGCTGTTTTTT
TRBV18,TRBJ1-5,NA,few,13,CASAGFRNQPQHF,TGTGCCAGCGCAGGGTTTAGGAATCAGCCCCAGCATTTT
TRBV23-1,TRBJ2-5,TRBD1,NA,14,CASTGQRYQETQYF,TGCGCCAGCACGGGACAGAGGTACCAAGAGACCCAGTACTTC
TRBV6-5,TRBJ1-2,NA,NA,13,CASSWRDFYGYTF,TGTGCCAGCAGTTGGAGGGATTTCTATGGCTACACCTTC
TRBV25-1,TRBJ1-1,NA,few,13,CASRRGIGTEAFF,TGTGCCAGCCGAAGGGGTATTGGCACTGAAGCTTTCTTT
TRBV13,TRBJ2-7,TRBD1,few,17,CASSPPRTGGLGYEQYF,TGTGCCAGCAGCCCCCCCCGGACAGGGGGATTAGGCTACGAGCAGTACTTC
TRBV5-1,TRBJ1-1,NA,many,15,CASSPLSGGVTEAFF,TGCGCCAGCAGCCCGCTATCTGGAGGGGTCACTGAAGCTTTCTTT
TRBV7-9,TRBJ2-3,TRBD1,few,15,CASSYYGQVLDTQYF,TGTGCCAGCAGCTACTACGGACAGGTGCTAGATACGCAGTATTTT
TRBV4-2,TRBJ2-3,NA,NA,16,CAIGPGLLCSTDTQYF,TGTGCCATCGGCCCCGGGCTCCTCTGCAGCACAGATACGCAGTATTTT
TRBV9,TRBJ2-7,NA,NA,15,CASSVGFGNTYEQYF,TGTGCCAGCAGCGTAGGTTTCGGGAATACCTACGAGCAGTACTTC
TRBV5-6,TRBJ1-6,NA,NA,16,CASSLVFRIRNSPLHF,TGTGCCAGCAGCTTGGTGTTTCGTATTAGGAATTCACCCCTCCACTTT
TRBV27,TRBJ1-6,NA,few,15,CASSFGVVLRSPLHF,TGTGCCAGCAGTTTCGGGGTGGTGTTAAGGTCACCCCTCCACTTT
TRBV14,TRBJ2-1,TRBD2,NA,15,CASSQRDYVLNEQFF,TGTGCCAGCAGCCAGCGGGACTACGTTCTCAATGAGCAGTTCTTC
TRBV12-3/TRBV12-4,TRBJ2-7,NA,many,12,CASSFESYEQYF,TGTGCCAGCAGTTTCGAATCCTACGAGCAGTACTTC
TRBV4-3,TRBJ1-1,NA,NA,15,CASSSPGHMNTEAFF,TGCGCCAGCAGCTCTCCGGGACATATGAACACTGAAGCTTTCTTT
TRBV20-1,TRBJ2-3,NA,few,14,CSARGGPSTDTQYF,TGCAGTGCTAGGGGGGGTCCCAGCACAGATACGCAGTATTTT
TRBV5-1,TRBJ2-3,TRBD2,NA,14,CASGEAGGLDTQYF,TGCGCCAGCGGGGAAGCGGGGGGGCTAGATACGCAGTATTTT
TRBV28,TRBJ1-2,NA,NA,13,CASSGRQNYGYTF,TGTGCCAGCAGTGGCAGGCAGAACTATGGCTACACCTTC
TRBV5-1,TRBJ1-2,TRBD1,few,14,CASSDETGGYGYTF,TGCGCCAGCAGCGACGAGACAGGGGGATACGGCTACACCTTC
TRBV7-3,TRBJ2-6,NA,NA,13,CASSTQKANVLTF,TGTGCCAGCAGCACACAGAAGGCCAACGTCCTGACTTTC
TRBV7-9,TRBJ1-1,NA,many,13,CASSLGMNTEAFF,TGTGCCAGCAGTTTAGGGATGAACACTGAAGCTTTCTTT
TRBV27,TRBJ1-6,NA,NA,15,CASSLSQHYNSPLHF,TGTGCCAGCAGTTTATCTCAGCATTATAATTCACCCCTCCACTTT
TRBV15,TRBJ2-7,NA,NA,15,CATSRDYTGYYEQYF,TGTGCCACCAGCAGAGATTACACAGGGTACTACGAGCAGTACTTC
TRBV19,TRBJ2-2,NA,few,14,CASAWGLNTGELFF,TGTGCCAGTGCCTGGGGCTTGAACACCGGGGAGCTGTTTTTT
TRBV2,TRBJ1-6,NA,once,14,CASSAQGRGSPLHF,TGTGCCAGCAGCGCACAGGGAAGGGGTTCACCCCTCCACTTT
TRBV12-3/TRBV12-4,TRBJ2-7,NA,once,13,CASSGEDWYEQYF,TGTGCCAGCAGCGGGGAGGACTGGTACGAGCAGTACTTC
TRBV7-9,TRBJ2-5,NA,few,13,CASSQDDSETQYF,TGTGCCAGCAGTCAAGACGACTCCGAGACCCAGTACTTC
TRBV5-1,TRBJ2-3,TRBD2,NA,14,CASSPGLAEDTQYF,TGCGCCAGCAGCCCGGGACTAGCAGAGGATACGCAGTATTTT
TRBV9,TRBJ2-3,NA,NA,16,CASSVSWSQGTDTQYF,TGTGCCAGCAGCGTATCTTGGTCCCAGGGCACAGATACGCAGTATTTT
TRBV5-1,TRBJ2-5,TRBD1,NA,14,CASSHGTGRETQYF,TGCGCCAGCAGCCATGGGACAGGGCGAGAGACCCAGTACTTC
TRBV20-1,TRBJ2-1,NA,few,12,CSARRLVNEQFF,TGCAGTGCTAGGAGACTAGTGAACGAGCAGTTCTTC
TRBV11-2,TRBJ2-5,NA,NA,18,CASSLVPHGGISQETQYF,TGTGCCAGCAGCTTAGTCCCCCATGGGGGGATATCTCAAGAGACCCAGTACTTC
TRBV7-3,TRBJ2-1,NA,NA,15,CASSLGFTSYNEQFF,TGTGCCAGCAGCTTGGGCTTCACCTCCTACAATGAGCAGTTCTTC
TRBV10-2,TRBJ1-1,NA,few,13,CASQVGAWTEAFF,TGCGCCAGCCAGGTCGGAGCGTGGACTGAAGCTTTCTTT
TRBV7-7,TRBJ2-7,NA,NA,13,CASSLFAGHEQYF,TGTGCCAGCAGCTTATTTGCAGGTCACGAGCAGTACTTC
TRBV28,TRBJ2-3,NA,NA,13,CASNNQNTDTQYF,TGTGCCAGCAATAACCAGAACACAGATACGCAGTATTTT
TRBV19,TRBJ1-2,NA,few,15,CASSIGPGSDYGYTF,TGTGCCAGTAGTATAGGTCCAGGGTCCGACTATGGCTACACCTTC
TRBV5-5,TRBJ2-2,NA,many,14,CASSRLGVHGELFF,TGTGCCAGCAGCCGGCTCGGGGTTCACGGGGAGCTGTTTTTT
TRBV20-1,TRBJ1-2,TRBD1,few,14,CSARETGVLYGYTF,TGCAGTGCTAGAGAAACAGGGGTTCTCTATGGCTACACCTTC
TRBV12-3/TRBV12-4,TRBJ1-6,NA,NA,11,CASRMNSPLHF,TGTGCCAGCAGAATGAATTCACCCCTCCACTTT
TRBV12-3/TRBV12-4,TRBJ2-5,NA,NA,14,CASSSKANQETQYF,TGTGCCAGCAGTTCCAAGGCTAACCAAGAGACCCAGTACTTC
TRBV7-3,TRBJ2-2,NA,many,14,CASSPTGLTGELFF,TGTGCCAGCAGCCCTACGGGGCTGACCGGGGAGCTGTTTTTT
TRBV6-2/TRBV6-3,TRBJ1-5,TRBD1,few,17,CASSYRSDRVLNQPQHF,TGTGCCAGCAGTTACAGGAGCGACAGGGTTCTGAATCAGCCCCAGCATTTT
TRBV15,TRBJ2-6,NA,NA,14,CATSRISGANVLTF,TGTGCCACCAGCAGGATTTCTGGGGCCAACGTCCTGACTTTC
TRBV4-2,TRBJ1-3,NA,many,14,CASSPTVLGNTIYF,TGTGCCAGCAGCCCGACAGTCCTTGGAAACACCATATATTTT